The 14 T cell receptor beta chains presented below share a single source sample, sequenced in a study of T cell responses to AZD1222 COVID-19 vaccine (dated by TCRdb to about 2021). The sample's time point, from its label and the paper: baseline before first vaccination. Libraries were made using the immunoSEQ multiplex PCR assay. This is the immuneACCESS table as TCRdb keeps it, with only in-frame sequences that have V and J called. A part of the clones is gone; compared with another copy, unresolved V genes explain less than half, and the rest is unexplained. A total of some 130,000 clones appear in this sample, around 84% of them only once. The ten largest account for roughly 4.3% of the sample. This specimen consisted of peripheral blood, obtained on day 0 of AZD1222 vaccination. These receptors all come from an adult in good health.

This clone was picked up a small number of times. V usage is TRBV5-1 and J usage is TRBJ2-2, with 7 bases lining up with TRBD1. The CDR3 sequence is 16 residues long. With V trimmed by 4 bases and J by 0 bases, 6 bases remained unmatched. From germline, CDR1 is SGHRS and CDR2 YFSETQ. The DNA for the CDR3 is TGCGCCAGCAGCCGAACCGGGACAGCGAACACCGGGGAGCTGTTTTTT. Protein: CASSRTGTANTGELFF.

The chain has TRBV5-1 and TRBJ2-1; the match to TRBD2 covers 11 bases. V was clipped by 1 base and J by 4 bases; unmatched bases: 4. Germline values: CDR1 SGHRS, CDR2 YFSETQ. The CDR3 runs 16 residues. The CDR3 loop is CASSLPLAGGYNEQFF. In nucleotides, the CDR3 is TGCGCCAGCAGCTTGCCCCTAGCGGGGGGTTACAATGAGCAGTTCTTC.

The genes are TRBV5-6 and TRBJ1-2; 7 bases fit TRBD1. V shed 6 bases, J shed 3 bases, and the junction held 14 bases outside the gene matches. The germline CDR1 and CDR2 sequences are SGHDT and YYEEEE. This CDR3 is 16 amino acids long. CDR3 sequence (DNA): TGTGCCAGCACCATCCTGGAAGGGACAGCCGACTATGGCTACACCTTC. Amino acids: CASTILEGTADYGYTF. The variable domain in full, with the rest retrieved from reference TRBV5-6 and TRBJ1-2, is DAGVTQSPTHLIKTRGQQVTLRCSPKSGHDTVSWYQQALGQGPQFIFQYYEEEERQRGNFPDRFSGHQFPNYSSELNVNALLLGDSALYLCASTILEGTADYGYTFGSGTRLTVV.

V gene TRBV20-1 combines with J gene TRBJ2-1; D unresolved. Germline lookup yields CDR1 DFQATT and CDR2 SNEGSKA (reference sequence). V was trimmed by 6 bases and J by 11 bases, leaving 14 bases between them. The CDR3 length is 11 residues. The CDR3 protein is CSAPNRHKQFF. CDR3 in DNA: TGCAGTGCGCCAAATCGACACAAGCAGTTCTTC.

The chain combines TRBV28 with TRBJ2-7; no clear D. The CDR3 runs to 13 residues. In germline, CDR1 is MDHEN, CDR2 SYDVKM. The V gene lost 4 bases and the J gene lost 3 bases, with 10 bases spanning the gap. The DNA for the CDR3 is TGTGCCAGCAGTTCCGGTTATAACTACGAGCAGTACTTC. Translation: CASSSGYNYEQYF.

The chain combines TRBV19 with TRBJ1-6, with 7 bases lining up with TRBD1. Per the germline V gene, CDR1 is LNHDA and CDR2 is SQIVND (reference sequence). The CDR3 totals 15 residues. With 4 bases clipped from V and 7 bases from J, the junction kept 7 bases outside the gene matches. Written as DNA, the CDR3 is TGTGCCAGTAGTAAACCGGGACAGAAAAATTCACCCCTCCACTTT. Protein: CASSKPGQKNSPLHF.

The chain links TRBV11-2 to TRBJ2-1, with D hard to call. The germline CDR1 and CDR2 sequences are SGHAT and FQNNGV. The CDR3 runs 13 residues. V was trimmed by 1 base and J by 2 bases, leaving 3 bases between them. As DNA, the CDR3 is TGTGCCAGCAGCTTAGGGCCCTACAATGAGCAGTTCTTC. Its translation: CASSLGPYNEQFF. Looking up the rest from reference TRBV11-2 and TRBJ2-1 gives the full variable domain: EAGVAQSPRYKIIEKRQSVAFWCNPISGHATLYWYQQILGQGPKLLIQFQNNGVVDDSQLPKDRFSAERLKGVDSTLKIQPAKLEDSAVYLCASSLGPYNEQFFGPGTRLTVL.

CDR3 nucleotides: TGTGCCAGCAGCTTCAGGGGTAGCAATCAGCCCCAGCATTTT. Encoded protein: CASSFRGSNQPQHF. The chain has TRBV5-5 and TRBJ1-5; D is possibly TRBD1 (6 bases). Germline CDR1 is SGHKS and CDR2 is YYEKEE (reference sequence). V lost 2 bases and J 0 bases, leaving 6 bases between the germline ends. The CDR3 has 14 amino acids.

The CDR3 sequence: CASSLAGGETEAFF. For the CDR3, the DNA is TGCGCCAGCAGCTTGGCAGGGGGCGAAACTGAAGCTTTCTTT. The V call is TRBV5-1, the J call TRBJ1-1; 8 positions agree with TRBD1. Trimming cost V 0 bases and J 5 bases; bases outside gene matches: 3. The CDR3 runs to 14 residues. Germline CDR1 is SGHRS and CDR2 is YFSETQ.

The sample holds one count of this clone. The chain joins TRBV10-1 to TRBJ1-1; TRBD1 is a possible D gene (5 bases). The CDR3 has 16 amino acids. Germline V gene lookup returns CDR1 WNHNN and CDR2 SYGVQD (reference sequence). Between the trimmed V and J ends, which lost 0 bases and 4 bases, there was a span of 15 bases. The CDR3 reads CASSESAGRTSTEAFF. The CDR3 nucleotides are TGCGCCAGCAGTGAGTCGGCAGGGAGAACTAGCACTGAAGCTTTCTTT.

This chain connects TRBV5-1 to TRBJ1-4, with TRBD1 as a possible D gene (6 bases). The V end lost 1 base, the J end lost 7 bases, and 11 bases lay between the germline ends. This CDR3 is built from 14 residues. Per germline, CDR1 SGHRS and CDR2 YFSETQ. The CDR3 DNA follows: TGCGCCAGCAGCTTGATGGGCAGGGGTGAAAAACTGTTTTTT. Translating it yields CASSLMGRGEKLFF.

The J gene is TRBJ2-7, the V gene TRBV6-5, with 8 bases that match TRBD2. Germline V gene lookup returns CDR1 MNHEY and CDR2 SVGAGI. The CDR3 loop spans 15 amino acids. Trimming removed 6 bases from V and 0 bases from J; junction bases left unmatched: 7. The CDR3 spells CASRPGGVVSYEQYF. CDR3 nucleotides: TGTGCCAGCAGGCCCGGGGGGGTCGTCTCCTACGAGCAGTACTTC.

The rearrangement links TRBV5-4 to TRBJ1-4; no reliable D call. The germline CDR1 and CDR2 sequences are SGHNT and YYREEE (reference sequence). This CDR3 region has 14 residues. V shed 4 bases and J shed 5 bases, with 12 bases lying between them. The CDR3 here is CASSDREINEKLFF. The DNA for the CDR3 is TGTGCCAGCAGCGACCGGGAAATAAATGAAAAACTGTTTTTT.

The V call is TRBV3-1 (or the pseudogene TRBV3-2), the J call TRBJ2-7; D unresolved. This CDR3 spans 16 amino acids. With 4 bases removed from V and 0 bases from J, the gap between germline ends came to 16 bases. Germline V gives CDR1 LGHDT, CDR2 YNNKEL (reference sequence). In DNA form, the CDR3 reads TGTGCCAGCAGCCGATATGGGGTTGACGACTCCTACGAGCAGTACTTC. Translating it yields CASSRYGVDDSYEQYF.